The T cell receptor beta chain described here comes from a study of blood T cell repertoires in COVID-19. Background on the study: PBMCs, B-cell-depleted T cells, or T cells provided the cDNA or gDNA that made up the material.

All enrollees were about 18 to 89 years old and from roughly 26 US areas. Cohort assignment relied on participant-reported clinical history. TCRdb keeps only in-frame clones here, not all; method: immunoSEQ multiplex PCR. The sample includes under 150,000 clones, 84% seen only once; the top ten take roughly 4%. The clonotype was recovered from a man aged 45-65 years in a cohort exposed to, infected with or recovered from COVID-19 (not recorded which). Sequencing input: PBMCs or T cells enriched from blood (not recorded which).

As DNA, the CDR3 is TGTGCCAGAAGCTCAATAGACTCCGGGACAGGGAATAGAGTTCAAGAGACCCAGTACTTC. This translates into CARSSIDSGTGNRVQETQYF. The rearrangement uses TRBV5-3 and TRBJ2-5; 9 nucleotides match TRBD1. TRBV5-3 belongs to the ORF category, with a function that is uncertain. The J segment lost 2 bases and the V segment lost 3 bases, leaving 20 bases of the junction unmatched. This CDR3 region has 20 residues.